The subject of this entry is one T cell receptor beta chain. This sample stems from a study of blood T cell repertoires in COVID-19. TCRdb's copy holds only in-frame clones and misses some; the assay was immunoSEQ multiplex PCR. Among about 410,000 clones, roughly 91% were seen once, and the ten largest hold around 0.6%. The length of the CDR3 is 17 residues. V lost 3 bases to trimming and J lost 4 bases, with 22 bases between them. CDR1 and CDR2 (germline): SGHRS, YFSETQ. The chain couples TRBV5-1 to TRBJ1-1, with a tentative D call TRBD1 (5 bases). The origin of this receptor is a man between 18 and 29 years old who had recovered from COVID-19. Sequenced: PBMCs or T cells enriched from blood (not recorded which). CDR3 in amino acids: CASSSNSGREASTEAFF. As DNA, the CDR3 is TGCGCCAGCAGCTCGAATTCCGGCAGGGAAGCCAGCACTGAAGCTTTCTTT.